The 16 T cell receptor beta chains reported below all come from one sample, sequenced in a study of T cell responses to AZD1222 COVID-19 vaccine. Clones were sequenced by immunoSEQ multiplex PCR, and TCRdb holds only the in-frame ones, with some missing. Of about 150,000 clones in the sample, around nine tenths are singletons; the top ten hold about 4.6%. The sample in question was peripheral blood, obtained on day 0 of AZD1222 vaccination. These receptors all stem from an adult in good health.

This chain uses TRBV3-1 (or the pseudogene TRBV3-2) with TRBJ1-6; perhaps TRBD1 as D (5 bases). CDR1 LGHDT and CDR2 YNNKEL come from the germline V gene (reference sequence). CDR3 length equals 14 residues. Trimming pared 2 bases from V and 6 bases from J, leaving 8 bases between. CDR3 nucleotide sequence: TGTGCCAGCAGCCAACTCGGGGGTAATTCACCCCTCCACTTT. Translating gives CASSQLGGNSPLHF.

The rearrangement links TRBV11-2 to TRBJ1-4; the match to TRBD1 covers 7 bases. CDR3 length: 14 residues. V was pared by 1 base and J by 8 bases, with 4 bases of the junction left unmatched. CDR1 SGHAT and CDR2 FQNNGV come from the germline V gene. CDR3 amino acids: CASSLGQGGEKLFF. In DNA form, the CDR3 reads TGTGCCAGCAGCTTAGGACAGGGAGGGGAAAAACTGTTTTTT.

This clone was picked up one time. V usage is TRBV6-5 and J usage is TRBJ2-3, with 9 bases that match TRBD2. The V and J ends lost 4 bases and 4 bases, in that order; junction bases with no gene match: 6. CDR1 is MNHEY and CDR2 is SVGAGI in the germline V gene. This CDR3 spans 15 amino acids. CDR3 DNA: TGTGCCAGCAGTTGGGTAGCGGGAGAGTCAGATACGCAGTATTTT. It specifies CASSWVAGESDTQYF.

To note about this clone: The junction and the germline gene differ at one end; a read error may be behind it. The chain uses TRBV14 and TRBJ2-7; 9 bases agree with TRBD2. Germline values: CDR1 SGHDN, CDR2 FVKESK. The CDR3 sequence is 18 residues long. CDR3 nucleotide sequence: TGTGCCGGCAGCCCCACCGGTCTCCGTAGCGGGAGATTCCGCGAGCAGTACTTC. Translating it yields CAGSPTGLRSGRFREQYF.

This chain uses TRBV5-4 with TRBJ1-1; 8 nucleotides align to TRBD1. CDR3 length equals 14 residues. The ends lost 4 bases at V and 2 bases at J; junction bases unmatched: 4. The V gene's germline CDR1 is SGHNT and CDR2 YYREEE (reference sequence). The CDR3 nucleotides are TGTGCCAGCAGCAAGGGACAGGATAACACTGAAGCTTTCTTT. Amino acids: CASSKGQDNTEAFF.

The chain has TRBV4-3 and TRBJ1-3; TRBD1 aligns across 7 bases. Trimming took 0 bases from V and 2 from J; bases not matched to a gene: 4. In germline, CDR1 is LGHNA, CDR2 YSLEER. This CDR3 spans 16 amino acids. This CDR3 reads CASSQDGDSTGNTIYF. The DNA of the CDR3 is TGCGCCAGCAGCCAAGATGGGGACAGCACTGGAAACACCATATATTTT.

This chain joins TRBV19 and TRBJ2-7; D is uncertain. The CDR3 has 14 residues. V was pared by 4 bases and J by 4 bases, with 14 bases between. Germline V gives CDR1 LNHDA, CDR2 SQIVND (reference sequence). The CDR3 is CASSTARPPYEQYF. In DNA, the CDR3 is TGTGCCAGTAGTACCGCGCGACCCCCATACGAGCAGTACTTC.

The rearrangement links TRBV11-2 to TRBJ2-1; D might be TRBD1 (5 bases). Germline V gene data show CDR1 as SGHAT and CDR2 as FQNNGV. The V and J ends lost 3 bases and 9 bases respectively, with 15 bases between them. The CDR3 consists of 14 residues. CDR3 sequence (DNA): TGTGCCAGCAGCTTCCAAGGGGCCTCGGGTGAGCAGTTCTTC. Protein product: CASSFQGASGEQFF.

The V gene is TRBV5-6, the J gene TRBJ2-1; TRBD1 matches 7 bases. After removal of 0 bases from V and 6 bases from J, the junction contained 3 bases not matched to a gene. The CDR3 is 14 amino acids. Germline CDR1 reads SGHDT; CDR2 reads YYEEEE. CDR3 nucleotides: TGTGCCAGCAGCTTGGGGGACAGTATCAATGAGCAGTTCTTC. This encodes CASSLGDSINEQFF.

CDR3 coding DNA: TGTGCCAGCAGCTTGGACCCGAAAGACTACGAGCAGTACTTC. Translation gives CASSLDPKDYEQYF. The V gene is TRBV27, the J gene TRBJ2-7; D ambiguous. In germline, CDR1 is MNHEY, CDR2 SMNVEV (reference sequence). This CDR3 contains 14 residues. V was pared by 6 bases and J by 3 bases, with 15 bases between.

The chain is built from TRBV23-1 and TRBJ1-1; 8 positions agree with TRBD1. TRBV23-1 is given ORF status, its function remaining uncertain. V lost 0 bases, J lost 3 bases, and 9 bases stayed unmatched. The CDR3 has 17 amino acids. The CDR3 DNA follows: TGCGCCAGCAGTCAATCGCTACAGGGGGTAGGCGACACTGAAGCTTTCTTT. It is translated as CASSQSLQGVGDTEAFF.

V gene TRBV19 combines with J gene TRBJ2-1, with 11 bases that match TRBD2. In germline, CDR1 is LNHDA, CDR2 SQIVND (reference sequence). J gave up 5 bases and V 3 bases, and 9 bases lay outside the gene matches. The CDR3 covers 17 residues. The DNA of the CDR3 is TGTGCCAGTAGTATTCGTCGACTAGCGGGACTACACAATGAGCAGTTCTTC. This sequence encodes CASSIRRLAGLHNEQFF.

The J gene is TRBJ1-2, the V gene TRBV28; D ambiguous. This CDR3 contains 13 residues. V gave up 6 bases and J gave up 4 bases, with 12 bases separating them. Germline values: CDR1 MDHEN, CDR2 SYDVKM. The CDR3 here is CASSSPDFYGYTF. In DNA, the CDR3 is TGTGCCAGCAGCTCACCCGACTTCTATGGCTACACCTTC.

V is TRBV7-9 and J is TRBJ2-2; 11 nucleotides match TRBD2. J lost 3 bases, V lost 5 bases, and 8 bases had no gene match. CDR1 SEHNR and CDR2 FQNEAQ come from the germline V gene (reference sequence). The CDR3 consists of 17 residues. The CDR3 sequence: CASSPTTSGTHTGELFF. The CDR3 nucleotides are TGTGCCAGCAGCCCGACGACTAGCGGGACTCACACCGGGGAGCTGTTTTTT.

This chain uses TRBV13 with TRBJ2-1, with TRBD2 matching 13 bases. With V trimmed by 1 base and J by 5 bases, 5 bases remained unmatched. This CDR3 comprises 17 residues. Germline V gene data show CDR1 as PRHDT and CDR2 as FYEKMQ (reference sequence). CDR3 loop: CASSLVGLAGPNNEQFF. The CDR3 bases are TGTGCCAGCAGCTTAGTGGGACTAGCGGGACCAAACAATGAGCAGTTCTTC. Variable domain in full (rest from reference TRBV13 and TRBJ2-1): AAGVIQSPRHLIKEKRETATLKCYPIPRHDTVYWYQQGPGQDPQFLISFYEKMQSDKGSIPDRFSAQQFSDYHSELNMSSLELGDSALYFCASSLVGLAGPNNEQFFGPGTRLTVL.

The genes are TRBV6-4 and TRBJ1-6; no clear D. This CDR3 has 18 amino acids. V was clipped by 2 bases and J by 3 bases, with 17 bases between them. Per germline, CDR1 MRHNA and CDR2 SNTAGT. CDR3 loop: CASSDLGPRPYYNSPLHF. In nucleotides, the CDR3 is TGTGCCAGCAGTGACCTAGGGCCCAGGCCCTACTATAATTCACCCCTCCACTTT.